The rows below give T cell receptor beta chains drawn from one sample of a study. TCRdb itself ran the RT-PCR reads through MiXCR, one entry per CDR3 protein. The table has 650,000 to 800,000 distinct CDR3 sequences, 13% to 15% seen once. The sequenced sample consisted of memory CD4+ T cells from blood. The receptors stem from a female donor in good health, serving as a healthy control. Each CDR3 is given with its conserved first and last residue. A D gene is named only where the DNA matches it firmly. Not every row has a clone size; where given, it reads once, few, many or a size class.

TRBD1	TRBV10-3	TRBJ2-7	few	TGTGCCATCAATACGGATAAGACAGGGAGCCTCTCCTACGAGCAGTACTTC	CAINTDKTGSLSYEQYF
NA	TRBV30	TRBJ1-5	NA	TGTGCCTGGAGTGAGCCCGGACGGCCCCAGCATTTT	CAWSEPGRPQHF
TRBD1	TRBV9	TRBJ1-5	many	TGTGCCAGCAGCGTACTAACAGGGGAGAGCAATCAGCCCCAGCATTTT	CASSVLTGESNQPQHF
TRBD2	TRBV4-2	TRBJ2-3	many	TGTGCCAGCAGCCAAGCCGACCTTGCGGGAGGCACAGATACGCAGTATTTT	CASSQADLAGGTDTQYF
TRBD2	TRBV4-1	TRBJ2-7	NA	TGCGCCAGCAGCCAATCGACTAGCGGGAGGGCCTTGGCCTACGAGCAGTACTTC	CASSQSTSGRALAYEQYF
NA	TRBV12-3/TRBV12-4	TRBJ2-7	many	TGTGCCAGCAGAGCCGGGACCCCCTACGAGCAGTACTTC	CASRAGTPYEQYF
TRBD2	TRBV6-1	TRBJ2-2	NA	TGTGCCAGCAGTGCCCCAACAGGGAGTGTCAGAGAAGCGGGAGATGACGGGGAGCTGTTTTTT	CASSAPTGSVREAGDDGELFF
NA	TRBV29-1	TRBJ1-2	many	TGCAGCGTTGAAGGCAGGGCGGGAGGCTACACCTTC	CSVEGRAGGYTF
NA	TRBV20-1	TRBJ1-1	NA	TGCAGTGCCTTCTTGGTAGGAGGGAAAGCTTTCTTT	CSAFLVGGKAFF
TRBD2	TRBV9	TRBJ2-3	NA	TGTGCCAGCAGCTACCAGACTAGCGGGGGGGATGGGGATACGCAGTATTTT	CASSYQTSGGDGDTQYF
TRBD1	TRBV24-1	TRBJ1-5	many	TGTGCCACCAGTGGGGGACAGGGCAATCAGCCCCAGCATTTT	CATSGGQGNQPQHF
TRBD2	TRBV4-3	TRBJ2-1	NA	TGCGCCAGCAGCCAAGATAGGGCGGGAGGGCCGGGCAATGAGCAGTTCTTC	CASSQDRAGGPGNEQFF
NA	TRBV29-1	TRBJ1-2	many	TGCAGCGTTGGTATAGGCTACACCTTC	CSVGIGYTF
NA	TRBV20-1	TRBJ2-1	few	TGCAGTGCCGCTCCTAGCGACGGCCCCTACAATGAGCAGTTCTTC	CSAAPSDGPYNEQFF
NA	TRBV4-3	TRBJ2-1	few	TGCGCCAGCAGCCAACAGCTAGAGTCGGTCAATGAGCAGTTCTTC	CASSQQLESVNEQFF
NA	TRBV5-1	TRBJ2-7	NA	TGCGCCAGCAGCTTGGGCGGGGCGACAGGGTACACCTACGAGCAGTACTTC	CASSLGGATGYTYEQYF
NA	TRBV20-1	TRBJ2-3	NA	TGCAGTGCTCGCCGGGACACCAGCACAGATACGCAGTATTTT	CSARRDTSTDTQYF
TRBD2	TRBV3-1	TRBJ2-3	few	TGTGCCAGCAGCCCCGGGACTAGCGAAACTACGCAGTATTTT	CASSPGTSETTQYF
NA	TRBV5-6	TRBJ1-2	NA	TGTGCCAGCAGGTTATTCCCTAACTATGGCTACACCTTC	CASRLFPNYGYTF
NA	TRBV15	TRBJ1-3	NA	TGTGCCACCAGCAGAGATCGAGACAGTGGAAACACCATATATTTT	CATSRDRDSGNTIYF
TRBD2	TRBV4-3	TRBJ2-7	many	TGCGCCAGCAGCCAAGACACGGGGGGGGACTACGAGCAGTACTTC	CASSQDTGGDYEQYF
NA	TRBV5-1	TRBJ2-7	few	TGCGCCAGCAGCTTGGCGGCAGCAGATACCTACGAGCAGTACTTC	CASSLAAADTYEQYF
NA	TRBV12-3/TRBV12-4	TRBJ1-2	NA	TGTGCCAGCAGTTTAGGTCACTCTACAGCAGATGACTATGGCTACACCTTC	CASSLGHSTADDYGYTF
NA	TRBV3-1	TRBJ2-2	NA	TGTGCCAGCAGCCGGACGTTCGGCGGGGAGCTGTTTTTT	CASSRTFGGELFF
TRBD1	TRBV12-5	TRBJ2-5	NA	TGTGCTAGTGGTTTGGGACAGGGACGGACCCAGTACTTC	CASGLGQGRTQYF
TRBD1	TRBV29-1	TRBJ1-1	many	TGCAGCGTTGTACAGGGGTTGGGGAACACTGAAGCTTTCTTT	CSVVQGLGNTEAFF
NA	TRBV7-6	TRBJ2-3	many	TGTGCCAGCAGCTTCCCCGGGGGACCGGGGTCCCACACAGATACGCAGTATTTT	CASSFPGGPGSHTDTQYF
TRBD2	TRBV5-4	TRBJ2-1	NA	TGTGCCAGCAGCTTGTCTTCCCTAGCGGGCCGTGAGCAGTTCTTC	CASSLSSLAGREQFF
NA	TRBV27	TRBJ2-7	few	TGTGCCAGCAGTCTAAACCGGGAGAACGAGCAGTACTTC	CASSLNRENEQYF
NA	TRBV3-1	TRBJ2-7	few	TGTGCCAGCTGCGATGGGGGAAGCTCTTACGAGCAGTACTTC	CASCDGGSSYEQYF
TRBD2	TRBV5-4	TRBJ2-1	many	TGTGCCAGCAGTTCGGGACTAGCGGGACGGAATGAGCAGTTCTTC	CASSSGLAGRNEQFF
TRBD1	TRBV4-2	TRBJ2-1	few	TGTGCCAGCAGCCACTCGACAGGGGAAGCCTACAATGAGCAGTTCTTC	CASSHSTGEAYNEQFF
TRBD2	TRBV6-6	TRBJ2-3	many	TGTGCCAGCAGACGACTAGCGGACACCCTAGATACGCAGTATTTT	CASRRLADTLDTQYF
NA	TRBV12-3/TRBV12-4	TRBJ1-4	few	TGTGCCAGCACCGGGACTGGGGAAAAACTGTTTTTT	CASTGTGEKLFF
TRBD2	TRBV7-3	TRBJ2-1	few	TGTGCCAGCAGCTCGTATAGCGGGGGGTCCTTTTACAATGAGCAGTTCTTC	CASSSYSGGSFYNEQFF
TRBD2	TRBV11-2	TRBJ2-5	once	TGTGCCAGCAGCCCGACGGGACTAGCGGAAGTAGAGACCCAGTACTTC	CASSPTGLAEVETQYF
NA	TRBV10-3	TRBJ2-3	many	TGTGCCATCAGTGACTTTGGGGATACGCAGTATTTT	CAISDFGDTQYF
NA	TRBV25-1	TRBJ2-3	NA	TGTGCCAGCAGTGAATTGCCAGATTCTAGCACAGATACGCAGTATTTT	CASSELPDSSTDTQYF
TRBD1	TRBV20-1	TRBJ1-6	few	TGCAGTGCTAGTGCCGACACCGGGACAGGGAACTATAATTCACCCCTCCACTTT	CSASADTGTGNYNSPLHF
NA	TRBV12-3/TRBV12-4	TRBJ1-1	many	TGTGCCAGCAGTTCCCCCCAAGTACCTAGGAACACTGAAGCTTTCTTT	CASSSPQVPRNTEAFF
NA	TRBV9	TRBJ1-2	NA	TGTGCCAGCAGCGTAGGAGAGGGCTTAAACTATGGCTACACCTTC	CASSVGEGLNYGYTF
TRBD1	TRBV4-1	TRBJ1-5	NA	TGCGCCAGCAGCCAAGATTTCGGGACAGCGCGCAATCAGCCCCAGCATTTT	CASSQDFGTARNQPQHF
NA	TRBV4-3	TRBJ2-1	many	TGCGCCAGCAGGAAAGGGATGAACAATGAGCAGTTCTTC	CASRKGMNNEQFF
NA	TRBV20-1	TRBJ1-5	few	TGCAGTGCTGCCAGGCTCTATAGCAATCAGCCCCAGCATTTT	CSAARLYSNQPQHF
TRBD2	TRBV5-1	TRBJ2-5	NA	TGCGCCAGCAGAGAAAGCGGGGTTGGGGAGACCCAGTACTTC	CASRESGVGETQYF
NA	TRBV20-1	TRBJ2-1	few	TGCAGTGCTAGGAATAGTCGCGAGCAGTTCTTC	CSARNSREQFF
TRBD2	TRBV6-6	TRBJ2-7	NA	TGTGCCAGCAGGAAGACTAGCGGGGGCTACGAGCAGTACTTC	CASRKTSGGYEQYF
NA	TRBV15	TRBJ2-3	few	TGTGCCACCAGCAGACCTAGGCCTCTGACAGATACGCAGTATTTT	CATSRPRPLTDTQYF
NA	TRBV12-3/TRBV12-4	TRBJ1-5	few	TGTGCCAGCAGTTTAGGGCGACGATTCAATCAGCCCCAGCATTTT	CASSLGRRFNQPQHF
TRBD2	TRBV9	TRBJ2-1	few	TGTGCCAGCAGCGCTCGGACTAGCGGGAACTATGAGCAGTTCTTC	CASSARTSGNYEQFF
NA	TRBV27	TRBJ1-2	NA	TGTGCCAGCAGTCCATCCAGCGGCTATGGCTACACCTTC	CASSPSSGYGYTF
NA	TRBV3-1	TRBJ1-2	NA	TGTGCCAGCAGCCAAAGAGCTACTAACTATGGCTACACCTTC	CASSQRATNYGYTF